The 19 T cell receptor beta chains below were found in one sample sequenced in a study of cytomegalovirus exposure and HLA in healthy donors. The PCR made use of 60 Vbeta and 13 Jbeta primers. Using immunoSEQ multiplex PCR, the repertoire was profiled, and TCRdb retains in-frame clones only, with some absent. The sample lists 200,000 to 250,000 clones, around 80% occurring once. Sequences were obtained from PBMCs. The receptors come from a young man in good health and CMV-seronegative.

The chain recombines TRBV11-2 with TRBJ2-1; tentative D call: TRBD2 (5 bases). Per germline, CDR1 SGHAT and CDR2 FQNNGV. V was cut by 1 base and J by 9 bases, with 16 bases left in between. The CDR3 extends over 15 amino acids. The CDR3 reads CASSLVAGLWGEQFF. In DNA, the CDR3 is TGTGCCAGCAGCTTAGTGGCGGGTCTATGGGGTGAGCAGTTCTTC.

A few counts support this clone. This sequence joins TRBV7-9 and TRBJ2-7, with 10 nucleotides matching TRBD2. Germline CDR1 SEHNR, CDR2 FQNEAQ (reference sequence). V trimming: 4 bases; J trimming: 0 bases; junction bases outside the gene matches: 9. The CDR3 length is 17 residues. DNA for the CDR3: TGTGCCAGCAGCTCGCGACTAGCGGGTGCTAGCTCCTACGAGCAGTACTTC. Residues: CASSSRLAGASSYEQYF.

The chain couples TRBV10-2 to TRBJ1-2, with 10 positions matching TRBD1. J lost 7 bases, V lost 8 bases, and 7 bases had no gene match. The CDR3 is 13 residues long. The germline CDR1 and CDR2 sequences are WSHSY and SAAADI. The CDR3 spells CASGWTGGVGYTF. For the CDR3, the DNA is TGCGCCAGCGGTTGGACAGGGGGAGTTGGCTACACCTTC.

This clone was found once. The rearrangement links TRBV6-5 to TRBJ1-2; D may be TRBD1 (6 bases). Germline assignment: CDR1 MNHEY and CDR2 SVGAGI. This CDR3 spans 13 amino acids. Trimming removed 6 bases from V and 4 bases from J, with 12 bases in between. The CDR3 loop reads CASSLGQIYGYTF. CDR3 DNA sequence: TGTGCCAGCAGCCTAGGACAGATCTATGGCTACACCTTC.

The chain uses TRBV5-1 and TRBJ2-3; maybe TRBD2 (5 bases). The CDR3 loop spans 15 amino acids. Germline V gene lookup returns CDR1 SGHRS and CDR2 YFSETQ. With 4 bases removed from V and 2 bases from J, the gap between germline ends came to 14 bases. The CDR3 DNA reads TGCGCCAGCAGCATCCTCTCGGGGTCCACAGATACGCAGTATTTT. Protein sequence: CASSILSGSTDTQYF.

J is TRBJ1-4 and V is TRBV2; no firm D call. Germline V gene lookup returns CDR1 SNHLY and CDR2 FYNNEI. V lost 4 bases, J lost 8 bases, and 17 bases lay in between. The CDR3 runs 15 residues. The CDR3 sequence: CASSAGWQEEEKLFF. The CDR3 nucleotides read TGTGCCAGCAGTGCTGGGTGGCAGGAGGAGGAAAAACTGTTTTTT.

CDR3 protein: CASSFGTYDGEQFF. CDR3 nucleotides: TGCGCCAGCAGCTTTGGGACTTACGACGGCGAGCAGTTCTTC. V and J are TRBV5-1 and TRBJ2-1; perhaps TRBD2 as D (6 bases). The V and J ends lost 2 bases and 10 bases respectively, with 16 bases between them. The CDR3 contains 14 residues. CDR1 is SGHRS and CDR2 is YFSETQ in the germline V gene.

The rearrangement links TRBV28 to TRBJ1-5, with D perhaps TRBD1 (5 bases). Germline-derived CDR1 and CDR2 are MDHEN and SYDVKM. The ends were cut back, 5 bases at V and 1 base at J, with 15 bases in the middle. The CDR3 is 16 amino acids. The CDR3 coding sequence is TGTGCCAGCAGTCCCCCAGGGTTACTCAGCAATCAGCCCCAGCATTTT. It translates to CASSPPGLLSNQPQHF. Variable domain in full (rest from reference TRBV28 and TRBJ1-5): DVKVTQSSRYLVKRTGEKVFLECVQDMDHENMFWYRQDPGLGLRLIYFSYDVKMKEKGDIPEGYSVSREKKERFSLILESASTNQTSMYLCASSPPGLLSNQPQHFGDGTRLSIL.

In DNA, the CDR3 is TGCGCCAGCAGCCCACCCAGGGGGCTCGGCACCGGGGAGCTGTTTTTT. Protein: CASSPPRGLGTGELFF. This rearrangement joins TRBV5-1 to TRBJ2-2; 8 nucleotides match TRBD1. The CDR3 has 16 amino acids. V gave up 4 bases and J gave up 4 bases; unmatched junction bases: 9. CDR1 and CDR2 from the germline V gene are SGHRS and YFSETQ.

The chain combines TRBV7-8 with TRBJ2-3; maybe TRBD2 (5 bases). The ends were cut back, 6 bases at V and 2 bases at J, with 15 bases in the middle. Germline CDR1 reads SGHVS; CDR2 reads FQNEAQ. The CDR3 spans 15 residues. CDR3 DNA: TGTGCCAGCAGTCCCCCGCCGGGGAACACAGATACGCAGTATTTT. It codes for CASSPPPGNTDTQYF.

This clone was seen just once. V gene TRBV11-2 combines with J gene TRBJ1-2; D gene ambiguous. The V end lost 2 bases, the J end lost 2 bases, and 9 bases lay between the germline ends. The germline V gene has CDR1 SGHAT and CDR2 FQNNGV. This CDR3 comprises 14 residues. In DNA, the CDR3 is TGTGCCAGCAGCTTACAGGAACAGAACTATGGCTACACCTTC. As protein: CASSLQEQNYGYTF.

The chain is built from TRBV7-2 and TRBJ2-7; 7 bases line up with TRBD2. Germline V gives CDR1 SGHTA, CDR2 FQGNSA. The CDR3 totals 14 residues. V gave up 4 bases and J gave up 4 bases; unmatched junction bases: 7. The CDR3 bases are TGTGCCAGCAGCTCTAGCGGCAGAACGTACGAGCAGTACTTC. Translation gives CASSSSGRTYEQYF.

This rearrangement joins TRBV6-5 to TRBJ2-7; tentatively, D is TRBD1 (6 bases). Germline V CDR1 and CDR2: MNHEY, SVGAGI. The CDR3 loop spans 11 amino acids. V was trimmed by 8 bases and J by 5 bases, leaving 10 bases between them. CDR3 sequence: CASQGTDEQYF. In nucleotides, the CDR3 is TGTGCCAGCCAGGGGACCGACGAGCAGTACTTC.

The J gene is TRBJ1-5, the V gene TRBV27; no firm D call. The ends were cut back, 2 bases at V and 0 bases at J, with 5 bases in the middle. This CDR3 spans 14 amino acids. Per the germline V gene, CDR1 is MNHEY and CDR2 is SMNVEV (reference sequence). CDR3 amino acids: CASSLRYSNQPQHF. The CDR3 DNA reads as TGTGCCAGCAGTTTACGGTATAGCAATCAGCCCCAGCATTTT.

This clone appeared a few times. The genes are TRBV7-2 and TRBJ1-1; 9 bases are shared with TRBD1. The V gene's germline CDR1 is SGHTA and CDR2 FQGNSA. The length of the CDR3 is 13 residues. Unmatched junction bases numbered 5, after V lost 5 bases and J lost 7 bases. Written as DNA, the CDR3 is TGTGCCAGCAGCCTACAGGGGGCTGGTGAAGCTTTCTTT. As protein: CASSLQGAGEAFF.

The gene calls are TRBV9 and TRBJ1-2; D is ambiguous. The germline V gene has CDR1 SGDLS and CDR2 YYNGEE. CDR3 length equals 13 residues. V was clipped by 3 bases and J by 8 bases, with 14 bases between them. Here the CDR3 reads CASSENLSGGYTF. CDR3 sequence (DNA): TGTGCCAGCAGCGAGAACCTCTCGGGGGGCTACACCTTC.

The V gene is TRBV10-2, the J gene TRBJ2-7, with a tentative D call TRBD2 (6 bases). Trimming removed 4 bases at V and 3 bases at J, with 10 bases between. This CDR3 contains 13 residues. The germline V gene encodes CDR1 WSHSY and CDR2 SAAADI. CDR3 region: CASSVVGGYEQYF. The CDR3 DNA reads TGCGCCAGCAGTGTTGTGGGAGGCTACGAGCAGTACTTC.

This clone turned up a few times. V gene TRBV12-1 combines with J gene TRBJ2-7; the table's D call, TRBD2, has no DNA check behind it. TRBV12-1 is a documented pseudogene. This CDR3 has 20 residues. DNA for the CDR3: TGTGCCAGCAGCCTCTTCCCCCTTAGGGGTCGACTCGGGGGGCACTACGAGCAGTACTTC. This sequence encodes CASSLFPLRGRLGGHYEQYF.

This chain links TRBV30 with TRBJ2-1; 9 bases are a match to TRBD2. Per germline, CDR1 GTSNPN and CDR2 SVGIG (reference sequence). V gave up 7 bases and J gave up 8 bases; unmatched junction bases: 3. The CDR3 has 11 residues. This CDR3 reads CASGTSHEQFF. The CDR3 region has the DNA TGTGCCTCCGGGACTAGCCATGAGCAGTTCTTC.